The rows below give T cell receptor beta chains drawn from one sample of a study of T cell responses to AZD1222 COVID-19 vaccine. Profiled with immunoSEQ multiplex PCR; TCRdb holds only in-frame clones, not every one. The table lists some 130,000 clones, approximately 90% of them singletons. The sequenced sample was peripheral blood, obtained on day 0 of AZD1222 vaccination. Source of these receptors: an adult in good health. The CDR3 runs from the conserved cysteine through the conserved F or W. Each record gives: J gene, D gene, clone size, CDR3 length, V gene, CDR3 DNA, CDR3 protein. A D gene is named only where the DNA matches it firmly. Size values are once, few and many counts, or a class for expanded clones, and some rows have none.

>TRBJ1-1|NA|NA|14|TRBV6-2/TRBV6-3
TGTGCCAGCAGTGAGCGGGGAGCCGGGACTGAAGCTTTCTTT
CASSERGAGTEAFF
>TRBJ2-7|TRBD1|NA|14|TRBV2
TGTGCCAGCAACCGGGACAGGGCAATTGAAGAGCAGTACTTC
CASNRDRAIEEQYF
>TRBJ2-2|TRBD1|NA|15|TRBV7-9
TGTGCCAGCAGCCCCCGGGACAGGAACACCGGGGAGCTGTTTTTT
CASSPRDRNTGELFF
>TRBJ2-1|TRBD1|NA|15|TRBV5-1
TGCGCCAGCAGCTCCGGGACAGGGGTAGGGAATGAGCAGTTCTTC
CASSSGTGVGNEQFF
>TRBJ2-3|NA|NA|16|TRBV7-9
TGTGCCAGCAGACTACCAGGGTTCCGTAGCACAGATACGCAGTATTTT
CASRLPGFRSTDTQYF
>TRBJ2-7|NA|NA|14|TRBV30
TGTGCCTGGAGTCGAGGCAGTCGCTCCTACGAGCAGTACTTC
CAWSRGSRSYEQYF
>TRBJ1-1|NA|once|13|TRBV29-1
TGCAGCGTTTTAAGGGTCGTTGCCACTGAAGCTTTCTTT
CSVLRVVATEAFF
>TRBJ2-5|NA|once|11|TRBV19
TGTGCCAGTAGTATGAGGGAGACCCAGTACTTC
CASSMRETQYF
>TRBJ1-1|NA|NA|13|TRBV28
TGTGCCAGCCCCTCATCCGTCGGCACTGAAGCTTTCTTT
CASPSSVGTEAFF
>TRBJ2-3|NA|NA|15|TRBV4-1
TGCGCCAGCAGCCACCCGGGCCAGAAGACAGATACGCAGTATTTT
CASSHPGQKTDTQYF
>TRBJ1-2|NA|NA|13|TRBV18
TGTGCCAGCTCGAGAGGGGATAACTATGGCTACACCTTC
CASSRGDNYGYTF
>TRBJ2-2|NA|NA|14|TRBV28
TGTGCCACCTTTGTCGGGTCGAACACCGGGGAGCTGTTTTTT
CATFVGSNTGELFF
>TRBJ1-6|NA|NA|17|TRBV28
TGTGCCAGCAGTTCGGGCAGGAGAAACTCCTATAATTCACCCCTCCACTTT
CASSSGRRNSYNSPLHF
>TRBJ1-6|NA|NA|16|TRBV18
TGTGCCAGCTCACCTCTGGCCCGGGACTATAATTCACCCCTCCACTTT
CASSPLARDYNSPLHF
>TRBJ1-5|NA|few|17|TRBV5-6
TGTGCCAGCAGCTTGGGGTCATTGAGAGATAGCAATCAGCCCCAGCATTTT
CASSLGSLRDSNQPQHF
>TRBJ1-4|NA|NA|13|TRBV30
TGTGCCTGGAGTGTTAGCGGCTATGAAAAACTGTTTTTT
CAWSVSGYEKLFF
>TRBJ2-2|TRBD1|NA|15|TRBV5-1
TGCGCCAGCAGCTTAGGACAGGGGAAAACCGGGGAGCTGTTTTTT
CASSLGQGKTGELFF
>TRBJ1-3|TRBD1|NA|15|TRBV10-3
TGTGCCATCAGCCCACAGGGGGTCTTTGGAAACACCATATATTTT
CAISPQGVFGNTIYF
>TRBJ1-1|NA|NA|13|TRBV6-5
TGTGCCAGCAGTTATAGGGAAGGGACTGAAGCTTTCTTT
CASSYREGTEAFF
>TRBJ2-3|TRBD2|once|16|TRBV7-8
TGTGCCAGCAGCTTACTAGCGGGGGGAATCACAGATACGCAGTATTTT
CASSLLAGGITDTQYF
>TRBJ1-4|TRBD1|NA|15|TRBV5-1
TGCGCCAGCAGCTCACAGGGGGGGTCTAATGAAAAACTGTTTTTT
CASSSQGGSNEKLFF
>TRBJ1-1|NA|once|13|TRBV5-5
TGTGCCAGCAGCTTGGAGCAGAACACTGAAGCTTTCTTT
CASSLEQNTEAFF
>TRBJ2-7|TRBD2|NA|14|TRBV11-2
TGTGCCAGCAGTCTTCGGGGGGGCTCGTACGAGCAGTACTTC
CASSLRGGSYEQYF
>TRBJ1-2|TRBD1|NA|13|TRBV6-5
TGTGCCAGCAGTTTTCCAACAGGGGGTGGCTACACCTTC
CASSFPTGGGYTF
>TRBJ2-2|NA|NA|14|TRBV6-5
TGTGCCAGCAAAGACGGCGGGAACACCGGGGAGCTGTTTTTT
CASKDGGNTGELFF
>TRBJ2-7|NA|NA|14|TRBV5-1
TGCGCCAGCAGCGCCGACAGGTTCTTACTCGAGCAGTACTTC
CASSADRFLLEQYF
>TRBJ2-7|NA|NA|11|TRBV5-1
TGCGCCAGCACCCTTCTGGGGGAGCAGTACTTC
CASTLLGEQYF
>TRBJ1-2|NA|few|14|TRBV19
TGTGCCAGTAGCGCAGCGGGAGGGTTATATGGCTACACCTTC
CASSAAGGLYGYTF
>TRBJ2-2|NA|NA|14|TRBV5-1
TGCGCCAGCAGCTCCCCAAGGGACACCGGGGAGCTGTTTTTT
CASSSPRDTGELFF
>TRBJ2-2|NA|once|13|TRBV12-3/TRBV12-4
TGTGCCAGCAGAAACACGAACACCGGGGAGCTGTTTTTT
CASRNTNTGELFF
>TRBJ1-5|NA|NA|17|TRBV5-6
TGTGCCAGCAGCTTGGGTACATGGGGGGGTGGCAATCAGCCCCAGCATTTT
CASSLGTWGGGNQPQHF
>TRBJ2-7|TRBD1|NA|15|TRBV6-5
TGTGCCAGCAGTATCCCGGGACAGGGGTCCTACGAGCAGTACTTC
CASSIPGQGSYEQYF
>TRBJ1-1|NA|NA|13|TRBV3-1/TRBV3-2
TGTGCCAGCAGCCAAGGACAGTACACTGAAGCTTTCTTT
CASSQGQYTEAFF
>TRBJ1-2|NA|NA|14|TRBV9
TGTGCCAGCAGCCCCAGCGGGGGCAACTATGGCTACACCTTC
CASSPSGGNYGYTF
>TRBJ2-5|NA|NA|13|TRBV9
TGTGCCAGCAGCCCTTCCGGCCAGGAGACCCAGTACTTC
CASSPSGQETQYF
>TRBJ1-5|NA|NA|15|TRBV5-1
TGCGCCAGCAGCTTGGAACCGAGAGGAAATCAGCCCCAGCATTTT
CASSLEPRGNQPQHF
>TRBJ1-5|TRBD1|NA|13|TRBV30
TGTGCCTGGGCGGACAGGGAGCATCAGCCCCAGCATTTT
CAWADREHQPQHF
>TRBJ1-6|TRBD1|NA|14|TRBV7-3
TGTGCCAGCAGTTCCGGGACAGGGGCATCACCCCTCCACTTT
CASSSGTGASPLHF
>TRBJ1-5|TRBD1|NA|15|TRBV10-3
TGTGCCATCAGCCCCGGGGACAGGGTCAATCAGCCCCAGCATTTT
CAISPGDRVNQPQHF
>TRBJ1-1|NA|NA|12|TRBV30
TGTGCCTGGAGTGTGTCGGGGAAGTTGGCTTTCTTT
CAWSVSGKLAFF
>TRBJ2-1|TRBD2|few|14|TRBV24-1
TGTGCCACCAGTGATCCTGGATGGGGGGGTGAGCAGTTCTTC
CATSDPGWGGEQFF
>TRBJ1-3|NA|NA|17|TRBV25-1
TGTGCCAGCAGTGAATTTGAAGTCTCTTACTCTGGAAACACCATATATTTT
CASSEFEVSYSGNTIYF
>TRBJ1-6|NA|NA|18|TRBV27
TGTGCCAGCACCCTCCTCGGGGGCCAGGGTCTGTATAATTCACCCCTCCACTTT
CASTLLGGQGLYNSPLHF
>TRBJ1-6|NA|once|12|TRBV5-5
TGTGCCAGCAGCTTTGATATGGTCAGGGCCCACTTT
CASSFDMVRAHF
>TRBJ2-3|NA|NA|16|TRBV15
TGTGCCACCAGCTCCGCCGGTGGGGGGGCGACAGATACGCAGTATTTT
CATSSAGGGATDTQYF
>TRBJ2-7|TRBD1|NA|14|TRBV14
TGTGCCAGCAGCCAAGTGGGACAGAGCTACGAGCAGTACTTC
CASSQVGQSYEQYF
>TRBJ1-6|NA|NA|13|TRBV28
TGTGCCAGCAGTTCATATGCGAATTCACCCCTCCACTTT
CASSSYANSPLHF
>TRBJ2-1|NA|NA|12|TRBV5-4
TGTGCCAGCAGCTTCCCTGGGGATGAGCAGTTCTTC
CASSFPGDEQFF
>TRBJ2-3|NA|NA|16|TRBV7-3
TGTGCCAGCAGCTTAAACCCCTCGGACCTGACAGATACGCAGTATTTT
CASSLNPSDLTDTQYF
>TRBJ2-1|NA|NA|15|TRBV7-2
TGTGCCAGCAGCTCGTCCCGGGCTACCTACAATGAGCAGTTCTTC
CASSSSRATYNEQFF
>TRBJ1-6|NA|NA|14|TRBV6-5
TGTGCCAGCAGGACGGTGGGGCGGCGGTCACCCCTCCACTTT
CASRTVGRRSPLHF
>TRBJ1-1|TRBD1|once|15|TRBV7-9
TGTGCCAGCAGCTCCGGGACAGGGGGATCTCCTGAAGCTTTCTTT
CASSSGTGGSPEAFF
>TRBJ2-7|NA|NA|17|TRBV5-8
TGTGCCAGCAGCTCCCGGTACCGGACCATAAATTATTACGAGCAGTACTTC
CASSSRYRTINYYEQYF
>TRBJ2-7|NA|NA|17|TRBV21-1
TGTGCCAGCAGCATTTCCCGACAGGAAAGATTACACTACGAGCAGTACTTC
CASSISRQERLHYEQYF
>TRBJ1-6|TRBD1|few|14|TRBV6-5
TGTGCCAGCAGCCTGGGACAGGAGTATTCACCCCTCCACTTT
CASSLGQEYSPLHF
>TRBJ2-3|TRBD2|NA|16|TRBV28
TGTGCCAGCAGTATCTTAGCGGGGGCAGGGGGAGATACGCAGTATTTT
CASSILAGAGGDTQYF
>TRBJ2-4|TRBD2|NA|17|TRBV5-8
TGTGCCAGCAGCTTGCAGGCGGGGGGACCAGCCAAAAACATTCAGTACTTC
CASSLQAGGPAKNIQYF
>TRBJ2-3|NA|once|13|TRBV5-1
TGCGCCAGCAGTGAACCGAGCACAGATACGCAGTATTTT
CASSEPSTDTQYF
>TRBJ1-1|NA|NA|12|TRBV28
TGTGCCAGCAGTTTACGGAAAACTGAAGCTTTCTTT
CASSLRKTEAFF